This T cell receptor (beta chain) was identified in a study of control samples from healthy donors and cancer patients. Libraries were prepared by immunoSEQ multiplex PCR; TCRdb keeps only in-frame clonotypes and omits some of them. The sample has 210,000 or so clones, about nine tenths seen once. CDR3 size: 14 residues. CDR1 is KGHSH, CDR2 LQKENI, per germline. V was pared by 2 bases and J by 4 bases, with 3 bases of the junction left unmatched. The receptor was derived from a man in his thirties or forties in good health. The chain joins TRBV18 to TRBJ1-2; 8 bases agree with TRBD1. The specimen was blood. This chain's CDR3 is CASSPGQGPYGYTF. For the CDR3, the DNA is TGTGCCAGCTCACCAGGACAGGGTCCCTATGGCTACACCTTC.